This TCR beta chain was identified during a study of glioma-infiltrating T cells after dendritic cell vaccination. As for the study in general: Dendritic cell vaccination trial patients had either newly diagnosed or recurrent glioblastoma. Findings of the study overall: Few patients contributed both blood and tumor specimens.

Comments on this clone: Its specificity is unknown.

CDR1 SGHRS and CDR2 YFSETQ come from the germline V gene. The CDR3 consists of 16 residues. Trimming took 0 bases from V and 6 from J; bases not matched to a gene: 10. Blood PBMC samples: pre-vaccination, two weeks post third vaccination, and at tumor progression. The immunoSEQ assay amplified TCRB CDR3 from up to roughly 2 ug DNA. TCRdb's copy holds only in-frame clones and misses some; the assay was immunoSEQ multiplex PCR. This repertoire shows about 92,000 clones, around 86% found once; its top ten account for 15% to 19%. The clonotype originates from a human donor with glioblastoma. Sequencing used blood, obtained before dendritic cell vaccination. The chain joins TRBV5-1 to TRBJ2-3; 7 bases line up with TRBD1. The CDR3 DNA follows: TGCGCCAGCAGCTTGGAGGGGGCAACGGGCTGGGATACGCAGTATTTT. Protein sequence: CASSLEGATGWDTQYF.